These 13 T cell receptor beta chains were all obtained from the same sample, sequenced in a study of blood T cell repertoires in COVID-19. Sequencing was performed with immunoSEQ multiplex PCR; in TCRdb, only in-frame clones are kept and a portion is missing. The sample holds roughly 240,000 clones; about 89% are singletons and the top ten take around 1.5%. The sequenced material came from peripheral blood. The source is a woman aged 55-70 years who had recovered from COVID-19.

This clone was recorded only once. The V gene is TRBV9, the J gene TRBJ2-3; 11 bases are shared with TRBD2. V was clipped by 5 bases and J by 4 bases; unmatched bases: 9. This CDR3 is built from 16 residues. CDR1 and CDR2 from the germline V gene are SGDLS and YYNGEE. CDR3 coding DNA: TGTGCCAGCAGTCTCCTTGCTAGCGGGGGGTCAGATACGCAGTATTTT. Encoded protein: CASSLLASGGSDTQYF.

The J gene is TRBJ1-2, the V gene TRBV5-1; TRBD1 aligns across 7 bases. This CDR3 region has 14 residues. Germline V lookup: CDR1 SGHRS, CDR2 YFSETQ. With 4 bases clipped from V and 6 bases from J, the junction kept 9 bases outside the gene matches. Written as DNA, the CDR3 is TGCGCCAGCAGCATGGGACAGACCGACGATGGCTACACCTTC. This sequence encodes CASSMGQTDDGYTF.

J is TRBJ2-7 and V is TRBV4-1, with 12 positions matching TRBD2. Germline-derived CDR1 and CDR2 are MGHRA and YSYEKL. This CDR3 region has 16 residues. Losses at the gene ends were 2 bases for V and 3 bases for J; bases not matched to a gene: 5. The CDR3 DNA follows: TGCGCCAGCAGCCAAACCCTAGCGGGGGGGGACTACGAGCAGTACTTC. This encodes CASSQTLAGGDYEQYF.

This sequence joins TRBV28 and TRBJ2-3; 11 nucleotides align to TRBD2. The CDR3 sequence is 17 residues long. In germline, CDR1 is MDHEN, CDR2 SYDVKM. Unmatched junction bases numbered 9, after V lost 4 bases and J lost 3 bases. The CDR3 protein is CASSSPLGLADTDTQYF. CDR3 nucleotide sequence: TGTGCCAGCAGTTCCCCGTTGGGACTAGCGGATACAGATACGCAGTATTTT.

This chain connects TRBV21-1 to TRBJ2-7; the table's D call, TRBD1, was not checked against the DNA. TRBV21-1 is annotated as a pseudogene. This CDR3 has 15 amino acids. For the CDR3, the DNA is TGTGCCAGCAGCCCCCCAACGGACAGCCGGTACGAGCAGTACTTC. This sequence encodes CASSPPTDSRYEQYF.

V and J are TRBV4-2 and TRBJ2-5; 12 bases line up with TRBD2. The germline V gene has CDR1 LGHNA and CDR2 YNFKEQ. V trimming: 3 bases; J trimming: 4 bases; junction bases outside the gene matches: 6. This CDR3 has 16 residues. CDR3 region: CASSHDPSGGVETQYF. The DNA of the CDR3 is TGTGCCAGCAGCCATGATCCTAGCGGGGGGGTAGAGACCCAGTACTTC.

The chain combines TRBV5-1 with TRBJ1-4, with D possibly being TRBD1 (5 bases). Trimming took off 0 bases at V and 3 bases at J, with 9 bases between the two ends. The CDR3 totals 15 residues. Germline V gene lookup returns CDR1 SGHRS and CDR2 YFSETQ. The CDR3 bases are TGCGCCAGCAGCTTGGGAGGACAACCTAATGAAAAACTGTTTTTT. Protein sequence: CASSLGGQPNEKLFF.

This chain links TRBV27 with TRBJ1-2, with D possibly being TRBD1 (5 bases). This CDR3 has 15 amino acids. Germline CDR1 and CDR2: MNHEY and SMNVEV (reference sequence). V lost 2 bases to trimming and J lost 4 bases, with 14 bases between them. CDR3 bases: TGTGCCAGCAGTTTAGCCTCGACAGAATTCTATGGCTACACCTTC. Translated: CASSLASTEFYGYTF.

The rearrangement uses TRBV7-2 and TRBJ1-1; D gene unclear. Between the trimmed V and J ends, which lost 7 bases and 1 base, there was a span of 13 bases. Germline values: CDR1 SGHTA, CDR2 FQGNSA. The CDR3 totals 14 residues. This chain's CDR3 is CASTLSAGNTEAFF. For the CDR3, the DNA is TGTGCCAGCACCCTTAGCGCGGGGAACACTGAAGCTTTCTTT.

The CDR3 coding sequence is TGCGCCAGCGGAGGGGCTGGAAACACCATATATTTT. It yields the protein CASGGAGNTIYF. V gene TRBV5-1 combines with J gene TRBJ1-3; D possibly corresponds to TRBD1 (5 bases). In germline, CDR1 is SGHRS, CDR2 YFSETQ. CDR3 length: 12 residues. With 7 bases removed from V and 2 bases from J, the gap between germline ends came to 7 bases.

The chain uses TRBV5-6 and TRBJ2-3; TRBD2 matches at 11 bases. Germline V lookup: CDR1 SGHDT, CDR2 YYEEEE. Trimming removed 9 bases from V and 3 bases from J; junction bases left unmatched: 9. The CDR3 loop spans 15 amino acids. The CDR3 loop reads CATSGGIRRTDTQYF. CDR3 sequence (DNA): TGTGCCACTAGCGGGGGGATAAGGCGAACAGATACGCAGTATTTT.

CDR3 loop: CSARGLGPYNEQFF. For the CDR3, the DNA is TGCAGTGCTCGTGGACTCGGCCCTTACAATGAGCAGTTCTTC. The chain is built from TRBV20-1 and TRBJ2-1; D possibly corresponds to TRBD2 (5 bases). This CDR3 is built from 14 residues. Germline assignment: CDR1 DFQATT and CDR2 SNEGSKA (reference sequence). V was pared by 5 bases and J by 4 bases, with 15 bases between.

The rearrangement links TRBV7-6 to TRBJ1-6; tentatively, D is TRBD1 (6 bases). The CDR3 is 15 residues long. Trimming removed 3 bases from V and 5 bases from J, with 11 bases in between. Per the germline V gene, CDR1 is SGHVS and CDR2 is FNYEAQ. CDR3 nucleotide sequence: TGTGCCAGCAGCTTCGGGACACCTGATAATTCACCCCTCCACTTT. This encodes CASSFGTPDNSPLHF.